Listed below are T cell receptor beta chains from one sample, sequenced in a study of Ad26.COV2.S vaccination and SARS-CoV-2 variants. The table came from immunoSEQ multiplex PCR; TCRdb's copy has only in-frame clones and leaves some out. Found here are approximately 300,000 clones, around four fifths of them singletons; the top ten hold under 2.5%. This specimen consisted of peripheral blood, obtained in a trial of Ad26.COV2.S vaccine versus placebo. The receptors were sampled from a person between 18 and 65 years old who received the Ad26.COV2.S COVID-19 vaccine or a placebo. The CDR3 runs from the conserved cysteine through the conserved F or W.

cdr3_length v_call cdr3_aa
14 TRBV2 CASRRTASTDTQYF
15 TRBV6-5 CASSLGQGGANTIYF
15 TRBV5-4 CASRLGQGSTDTQYF
13 TRBV28 CASEGGLNTEAFF
14 TRBV5-6 CASSLTGRDTEAFF
15 TRBV5-6 CASSTRHRGNQPQHF
16 TRBV3-1/TRBV3-2 CASSQEYFSRVNEQFF
14 TRBV7-2 CASSLGDPTDTQYF
14 TRBV27 CASSLRGRGLGYTF
14 TRBV7-9 CASSLDWGNTEAFF
17 TRBV4-1 CASSQEPSGGNTGELFF
14 TRBV11-2 CASSLIQATPRQYF
18 TRBV21-1 CASSKGQPRDSSNQPQHF
16 TRBV10-3 CAIRPGTGDSNQPQHF
20 TRBV27 CASSLSRYSTQGHKNQPQHF
12 TRBV5-6 CASSSFNNEQFF
13 TRBV5-4 CASSSRDRGGYTF
12 TRBV19 CASREYTGELFF
12 TRBV5-1 CASSHEGYEQYF
17 TRBV27 CASSFISTRGMNTEAFF
14 TRBV19 CASSIEWGRDTQYF
15 TRBV5-1 CASSAPWPDDNEQFF
16 TRBV3-1/TRBV3-2 CASSQDRTGRTDTQYF
16 TRBV10-3 CAISDIWGGPSDEQFF
16 TRBV7-3 CASSLSPGYSGNTIYF
16 TRBV2 CASSEALRFDNYGYTF
14 TRBV5-1 CASSLQGLGETQYF
13 TRBV6-5 CASTLGAYNEQFF
14 TRBV6-5 CASSVRGSGNTIYF
15 TRBV5-1 CASSREGGRAGEAFF
14 TRBV28 CASSSDRENTEAFF
12 TRBV5-1 CASMLDAGELFF
17 TRBV9 CASSLRLAGAPTDTQYF
17 TRBV7-8 CASSPRTGAYSNQPQHF
16 TRBV11-2 CASSSSIRGPGYEQYF
15 TRBV6-5 CASSPIQGTGQPQHF
18 TRBV10-3 CAISPGQGFSRYNSPLHF
14 TRBV2 CASSVETGTDTQYF
17 TRBV7-2 CASSPSERGAFLDTQYF
11 TRBV28 CASSPDWSYTF
16 TRBV19 CASSIDKRGDQETQYF
12 TRBV6-6 CASRTTGYEQYF
14 TRBV3-1/TRBV3-2 CASRKRGERYEQYF
14 TRBV28 CASSLHRKNTEAFF
16 TRBV15 CATSRGTGGRTDTQYF
17 TRBV9 CASSPRWGGENTGELFF
16 TRBV3-1/TRBV3-2 CASSSNRGFRSSPLHF
15 TRBV6-6 CASSYSDRGEGEQYF
16 TRBV5-1 CASSSNVPQQGTEAFF
17 TRBV7-2 CASSLMTRGLIQETQYF
17 TRBV10-3 CAISEAVTSGGANEQFF
14 TRBV6-6 CASSYRGGSSPLHF
17 TRBV21-1 CASGDGGLEKGNSPLHF
15 TRBV9 CASSVRLAGSDTQYF
17 TRBV11-3 CASSLLLAGGGTDTQYF
17 TRBV7-3 CASSARTSGGRTGELFF
17 TRBV18 CASSLEGARDWSTEAFF
15 TRBV27 CASSSRGGRGFIQYF
15 TRBV9 CASSVSAGANTEAFF